This T cell receptor beta chain derives from a study of OX40 agonist ivuxolimab in advanced cancers. Turning to the study itself: Dose-escalation cases comprised hepatocellular carcinoma, melanoma, renal cell or head and neck cancer. Study conclusions and caveats: There was clonal expansion of CD4+ and CD8+ blood T cells by week 6 at 0.1 to 3.0 mg/kg. Expanded peripheral T-cell antigen specificity went undetermined.

The timepoints at which blood was sampled were baseline, cycle 4 day 1, and cycle 7 day 1. Repertoires were generated with immunoSEQ multiplex PCR, while TCRdb's copy carries only in-frame clones and drops some. The sample lists around 75,000 clones, roughly 80% occurring once. Comments on this clone: The antigen is undetermined.

CDR1 and CDR2 (germline): GTSNPN, SVGIG (reference sequence). Deletions cut 0 bases from V and 2 bases from J, with 13 bases between. This CDR3 is built from 15 residues. The starting material was CD4+ or CD8+ T cells sorted from blood, obtained in a trial of the OX40 agonist ivuxolimab. The TCR was taken from an adult with an advanced solid tumor such as melanoma, head and neck, liver or kidney cancer. The chain couples TRBV30 to TRBJ2-5; possible D gene TRBD1, 6 bases. CDR3 in amino acids: CAWSVRGGGQETQYF. The DNA of the CDR3 is TGTGCCTGGAGTGTACGTGGGGGCGGGCAAGAGACCCAGTACTTC.